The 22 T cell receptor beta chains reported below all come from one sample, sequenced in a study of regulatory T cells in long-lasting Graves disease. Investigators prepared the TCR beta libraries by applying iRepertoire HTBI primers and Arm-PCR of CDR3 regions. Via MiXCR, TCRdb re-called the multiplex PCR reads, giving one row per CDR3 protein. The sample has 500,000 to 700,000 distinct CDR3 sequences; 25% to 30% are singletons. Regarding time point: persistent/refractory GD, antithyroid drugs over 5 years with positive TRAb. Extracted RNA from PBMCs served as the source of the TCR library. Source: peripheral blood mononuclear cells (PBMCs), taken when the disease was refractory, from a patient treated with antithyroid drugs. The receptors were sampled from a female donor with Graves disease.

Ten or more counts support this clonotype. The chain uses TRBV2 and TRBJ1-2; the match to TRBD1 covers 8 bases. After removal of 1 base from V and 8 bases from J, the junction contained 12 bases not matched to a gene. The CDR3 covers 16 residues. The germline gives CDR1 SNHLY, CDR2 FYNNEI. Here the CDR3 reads CASSEGHGQGALGYTF. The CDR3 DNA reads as TGTGCCAGCAGTGAAGGTCATGGTCAGGGGGCCCTCGGCTACACCTTC. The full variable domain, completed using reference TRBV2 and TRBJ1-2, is EPEVTQTPSHQVTQMGQEVILRCVPISNHLYFYWYRQILGQKVEFLVSFYNNEISEKSEIFDDQFSVERPDGSNFTLKIRSTKLEDSAMYFCASSEGHGQGALGYTFGSGTRLTVV.

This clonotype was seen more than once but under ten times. CDR3 in DNA: TGTGCCAGCAGTTACACTGACTCCTACGAGCAGTACTTC. Residues: CASSYTDSYEQYF. The rearrangement uses TRBV6-2 or TRBV6-3 and TRBJ2-7, with D unresolved. The V end was cut by 2 bases, the J end by 0 bases, with 5 bases between. CDR1 is MNHEY, CDR2 SVGEGT, per germline. The CDR3 has 13 amino acids.

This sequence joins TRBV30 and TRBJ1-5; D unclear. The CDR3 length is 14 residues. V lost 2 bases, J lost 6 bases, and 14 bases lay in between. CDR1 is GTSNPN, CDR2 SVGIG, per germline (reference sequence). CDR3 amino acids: CAWSSPVRSQPQHF. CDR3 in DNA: TGTGCCTGGAGTTCCCCGGTTAGATCTCAGCCCCAGCATTTT. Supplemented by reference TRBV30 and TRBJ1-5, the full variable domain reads SQTIHQWPATLVQPVGSPLSLECTVEGTSNPNLYWYRQAAGRGLQLLFYSVGIGQISSEVPQNLSASRPQDRQFILSSKKLLLSDSGFYLCAWSSPVRSQPQHFGDGTRLSIL.

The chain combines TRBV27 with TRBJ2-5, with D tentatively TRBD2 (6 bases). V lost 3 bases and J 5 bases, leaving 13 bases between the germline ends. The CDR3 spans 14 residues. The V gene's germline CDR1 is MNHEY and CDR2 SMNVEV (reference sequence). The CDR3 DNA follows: TGTGCCAGCAGTTTTCTCACGGGGAGGGAGACCCAGTACTTC. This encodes CASSFLTGRETQYF.

This CDR3 reads CASSVDPLSGMNTEAFF. The DNA for the CDR3 is TGTGCCAGCAGCGTAGACCCGCTAAGTGGGATGAACACTGAAGCTTTCTTT. J is TRBJ1-1 and V is TRBV9, with no clear D. The CDR3 runs 17 residues. Trimming pared 0 bases from V and 0 bases from J, leaving 15 bases between. Germline assignment: CDR1 SGDLS and CDR2 YYNGEE.

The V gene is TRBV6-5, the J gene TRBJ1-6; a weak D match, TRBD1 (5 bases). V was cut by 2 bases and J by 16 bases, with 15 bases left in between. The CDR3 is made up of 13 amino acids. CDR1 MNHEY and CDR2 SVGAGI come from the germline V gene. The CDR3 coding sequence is TGTGCCAGCAGTTACGGGGCCGTAGGTTCTCTCCACTTT. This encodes CASSYGAVGSLHF.

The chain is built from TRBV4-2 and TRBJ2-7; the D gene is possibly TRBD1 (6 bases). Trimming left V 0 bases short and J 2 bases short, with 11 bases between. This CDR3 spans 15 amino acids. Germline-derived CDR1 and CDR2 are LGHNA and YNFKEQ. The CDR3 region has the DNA TGTGCCAGCAGCCAAGAACAGGGTCGGGCCTACGAGCAGTACTTC. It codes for CASSQEQGRAYEQYF.

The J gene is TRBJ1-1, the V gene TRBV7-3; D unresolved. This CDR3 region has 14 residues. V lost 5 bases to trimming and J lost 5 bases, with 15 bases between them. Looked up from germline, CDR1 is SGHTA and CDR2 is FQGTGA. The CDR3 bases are TGTGCCAGCAGCCCCCAACCCTGGGGAACTGAAGCTTTCTTT. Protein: CASSPQPWGTEAFF.

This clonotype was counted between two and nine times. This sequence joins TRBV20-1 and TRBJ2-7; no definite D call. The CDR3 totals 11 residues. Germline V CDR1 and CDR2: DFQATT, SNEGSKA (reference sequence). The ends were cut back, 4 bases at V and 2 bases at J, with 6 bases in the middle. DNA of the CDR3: TGCAGTGCTAACCAGGCCTACGAGCAGTACTTC. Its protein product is CSANQAYEQYF.

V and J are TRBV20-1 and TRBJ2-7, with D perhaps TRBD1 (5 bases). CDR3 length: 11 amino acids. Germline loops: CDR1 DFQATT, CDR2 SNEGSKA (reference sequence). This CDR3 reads CSPFATGEQYF. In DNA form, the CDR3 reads TGCAGCCCTTTTGCAACAGGCGAGCAGTACTTC.

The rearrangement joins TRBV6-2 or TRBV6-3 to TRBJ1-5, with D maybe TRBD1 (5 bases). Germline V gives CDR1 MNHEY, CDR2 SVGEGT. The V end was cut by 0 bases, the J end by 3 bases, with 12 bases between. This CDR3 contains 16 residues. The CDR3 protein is CASSYSGYGANQPQHF. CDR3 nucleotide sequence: TGTGCCAGCAGTTACTCGGGGTATGGGGCCAATCAGCCCCAGCATTTT.

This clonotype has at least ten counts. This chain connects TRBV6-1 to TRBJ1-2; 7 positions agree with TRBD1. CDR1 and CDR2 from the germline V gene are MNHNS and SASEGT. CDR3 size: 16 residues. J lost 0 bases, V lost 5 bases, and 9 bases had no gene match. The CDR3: CASSRPGTESNYGYTF. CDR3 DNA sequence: TGTGCCAGCAGTCGTCCCGGGACAGAGTCTAACTATGGCTACACCTTC.

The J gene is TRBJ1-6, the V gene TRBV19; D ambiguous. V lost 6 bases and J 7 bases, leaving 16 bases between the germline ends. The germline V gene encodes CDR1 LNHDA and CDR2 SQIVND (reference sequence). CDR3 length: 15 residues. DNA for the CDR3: TGTGCCAGTAGCCCCCGGACGCGCCCAAATTCACCCCTCCACTTT. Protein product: CASSPRTRPNSPLHF. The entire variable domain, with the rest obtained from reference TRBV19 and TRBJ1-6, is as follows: DGGITQSPKYLFRKEGQNVTLSCEQNLNHDAMYWYRQDPGQGLRLIYYSQIVNDFQKGDIAEGYSVSREKKESFPLTVTSAQKNPTAFYLCASSPRTRPNSPLHFGNGTRLTVT.

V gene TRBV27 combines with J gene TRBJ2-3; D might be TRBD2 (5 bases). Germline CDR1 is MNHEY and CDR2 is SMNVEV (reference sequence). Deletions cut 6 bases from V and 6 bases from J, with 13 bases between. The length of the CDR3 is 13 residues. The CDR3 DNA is TGTGCCAGCAGCCGAGTTAAGCGGGATACGCAGTATTTT. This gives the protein CASSRVKRDTQYF.

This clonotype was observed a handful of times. The CDR3 is CAWRPGPNQPQHF. CDR3 bases: TGTGCCTGGAGGCCGGGCCCTAATCAGCCCCAGCATTTT. The rearrangement links TRBV30 to TRBJ1-5; D call uncertain. Germline V gives CDR1 GTSNPN, CDR2 SVGIG (reference sequence). The V end was cut by 3 bases, the J end by 4 bases, with 10 bases between. The CDR3 runs 13 residues.

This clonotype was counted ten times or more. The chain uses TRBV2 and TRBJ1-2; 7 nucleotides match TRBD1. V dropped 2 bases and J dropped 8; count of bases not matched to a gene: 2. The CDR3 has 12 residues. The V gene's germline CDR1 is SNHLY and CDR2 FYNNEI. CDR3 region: CASSEQGEGYTF. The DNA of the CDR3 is TGTGCCAGCAGTGAACAGGGGGAGGGCTACACCTTC.

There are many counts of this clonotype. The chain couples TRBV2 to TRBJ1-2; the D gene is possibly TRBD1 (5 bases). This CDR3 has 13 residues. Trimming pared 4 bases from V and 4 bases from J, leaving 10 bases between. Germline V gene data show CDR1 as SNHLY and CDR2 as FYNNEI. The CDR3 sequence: CASSGQSVYGYTF. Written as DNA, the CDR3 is TGTGCCAGCAGTGGACAGTCTGTCTATGGCTACACCTTC.

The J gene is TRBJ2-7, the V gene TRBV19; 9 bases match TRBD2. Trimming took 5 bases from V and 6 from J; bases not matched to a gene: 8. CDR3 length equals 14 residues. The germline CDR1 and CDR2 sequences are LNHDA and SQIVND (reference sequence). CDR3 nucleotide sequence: TGTGCCAGTAGTCCTGACTTAGCGGGAGTCGAGCAGTACTTC. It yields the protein CASSPDLAGVEQYF.

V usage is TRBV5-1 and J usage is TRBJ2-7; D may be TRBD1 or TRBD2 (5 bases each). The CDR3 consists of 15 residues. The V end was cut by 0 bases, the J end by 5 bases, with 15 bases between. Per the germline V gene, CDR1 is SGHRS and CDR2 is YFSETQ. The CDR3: CASSLEAAGTDEQYF. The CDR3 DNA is TGCGCCAGCAGCTTGGAAGCGGCAGGGACGGACGAGCAGTACTTC.

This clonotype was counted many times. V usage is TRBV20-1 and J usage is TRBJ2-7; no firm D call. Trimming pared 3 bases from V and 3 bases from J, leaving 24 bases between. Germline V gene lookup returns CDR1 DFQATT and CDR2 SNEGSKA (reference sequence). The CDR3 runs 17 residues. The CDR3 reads CSASPPRNLRAHYEQYF. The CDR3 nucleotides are TGCAGTGCTAGCCCCCCACGCAATCTCCGGGCCCACTACGAGCAGTACTTC.

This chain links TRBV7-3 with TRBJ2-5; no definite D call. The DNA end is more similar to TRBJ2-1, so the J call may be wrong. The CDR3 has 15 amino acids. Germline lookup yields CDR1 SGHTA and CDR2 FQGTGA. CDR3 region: CASSVSSGSYNEQFF. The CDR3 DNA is TGTGCCAGCAGCGTGAGCTCCGGCTCCTACAATGAGCAGTTCTTC.

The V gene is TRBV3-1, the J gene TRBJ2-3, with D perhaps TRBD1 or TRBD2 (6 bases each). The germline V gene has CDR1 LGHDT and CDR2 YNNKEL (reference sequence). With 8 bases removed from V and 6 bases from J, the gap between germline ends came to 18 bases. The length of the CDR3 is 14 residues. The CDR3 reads CASARRGEMDTQYF. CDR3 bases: TGTGCCAGCGCCCGGAGGGGGGAGATGGATACGCAGTATTTT.